A selection of T cell receptor beta chains follows, all from one sample in a study of cytomegalovirus exposure and HLA in healthy donors. Clones were read by immunoSEQ multiplex PCR, and TCRdb kept only the in-frame ones, dropping some. The sample records approximately 87,000 clones, around four fifths being singletons. Material for sequencing was PBMCs. These receptors were taken from a woman aged 18-29 years in good health and CMV-seropositive. CDR3s include the opening cysteine and the closing phenylalanine or tryptophan. Fields, in order: J gene, V gene, CDR3 protein.

J gene: TRBJ1-2; V gene: TRBV29-1; CDR3 protein: CSRGWGTGPWNANYGYTF
J gene: TRBJ1-2; V gene: TRBV9; CDR3 protein: CASSPTQGLFGYTF
J gene: TRBJ1-2; V gene: TRBV6-1; CDR3 protein: CASSVDRGYGYTF
J gene: TRBJ2-3; V gene: TRBV9; CDR3 protein: CASSAYYLDTQYF
J gene: TRBJ1-2; V gene: TRBV27; CDR3 protein: CASSSLAGLSTPKIYGYTF
J gene: TRBJ1-4; V gene: TRBV6-5; CDR3 protein: CASSYTGIGEKLFF
J gene: TRBJ2-1; V gene: TRBV5-1; CDR3 protein: CASQTSRFYNEQFF
J gene: TRBJ1-5; V gene: TRBV10-2; CDR3 protein: CASSDPGDNQPQHF
J gene: TRBJ2-7; V gene: TRBV29-1; CDR3 protein: CSARTEYEQYF
J gene: TRBJ2-1; V gene: TRBV18; CDR3 protein: CASSLAGTLYNEQFF
J gene: TRBJ1-1; V gene: TRBV2; CDR3 protein: CASSEAGTGNTEAFF
J gene: TRBJ2-7; V gene: TRBV5-1; CDR3 protein: CASSFGGTYEQYF
J gene: TRBJ1-4; V gene: TRBV15; CDR3 protein: CATKKGGTNEKLFF
J gene: TRBJ2-7; V gene: TRBV6-5; CDR3 protein: CASSYPERQGAYEQYF
J gene: TRBJ2-7; V gene: TRBV11-2; CDR3 protein: CASSSTGGLDEQYF
J gene: TRBJ1-2; V gene: TRBV5-5; CDR3 protein: CASSLTAGAGPEGYTF
J gene: TRBJ1-6; V gene: TRBV6-5; CDR3 protein: CASSVTTLSPLHF
J gene: TRBJ1-2; V gene: TRBV5-4; CDR3 protein: CASNNMGGGLGNYGYTF
J gene: TRBJ2-7; V gene: TRBV7-9; CDR3 protein: CASSPGTSGQGQYF
J gene: TRBJ2-1; V gene: TRBV5-4; CDR3 protein: CASSHLAGTYNEQFF
J gene: TRBJ1-5; V gene: TRBV5-8; CDR3 protein: CASSLAGGIQPQHF
J gene: TRBJ1-2; V gene: TRBV4-2; CDR3 protein: CASSQGVGGQEVYGYTF
J gene: TRBJ1-2; V gene: TRBV7-8; CDR3 protein: CASSHRWATGYTF
J gene: TRBJ2-7; V gene: TRBV9; CDR3 protein: CASSGDSGGPYEQYF
J gene: TRBJ1-5; V gene: TRBV12-5; CDR3 protein: CASGLGTAVNQPQHF
J gene: TRBJ2-1; V gene: TRBV10-2; CDR3 protein: CASMVTSANNEQFF
J gene: TRBJ2-2; V gene: TRBV2; CDR3 protein: CASSGDGGTGELFF
J gene: TRBJ1-2; V gene: TRBV7-9; CDR3 protein: CASSLEYRGDYGYTF
J gene: TRBJ1-1; V gene: TRBV27; CDR3 protein: CASRGALNTEAFF
J gene: TRBJ2-2; V gene: TRBV10-3; CDR3 protein: CAISENGLAGYTGELFF
J gene: TRBJ2-7; V gene: TRBV5-8; CDR3 protein: CASSPAGDSYEQYF
J gene: TRBJ1-2; V gene: TRBV2; CDR3 protein: CASSEGAFSNYGYTF
J gene: TRBJ1-5; V gene: TRBV28; CDR3 protein: CVSSPWRTGEGNQPQHF
J gene: TRBJ2-3; V gene: TRBV4-2; CDR3 protein: CASSQRGAGVSTDTQYF
J gene: TRBJ2-3; V gene: TRBV14; CDR3 protein: CASSQVGGGARYTQYF
J gene: TRBJ1-5; V gene: TRBV10-1; CDR3 protein: CANNQVQPQHF
J gene: TRBJ1-4; V gene: TRBV5-5; CDR3 protein: CASSDPGQGEKLFF
J gene: TRBJ1-5; V gene: TRBV30; CDR3 protein: CAWSRGFYQPQHF
J gene: TRBJ1-2; V gene: TRBV10-1; CDR3 protein: CASSAGQAYGYTF
J gene: TRBJ2-1; V gene: TRBV9; CDR3 protein: CASSVDGTRYNEQFF
J gene: TRBJ2-7; V gene: TRBV7-9; CDR3 protein: CASSLVRSEQYF
J gene: TRBJ1-1; V gene: TRBV7-6; CDR3 protein: CASSFFQGRNTEAFF
J gene: TRBJ2-5; V gene: TRBV7-3; CDR3 protein: CASSQSGAQGETQYF
J gene: TRBJ2-7; V gene: TRBV25-1; CDR3 protein: CASSELGTSGRGYEQYF
J gene: TRBJ1-3; V gene: TRBV11-2; CDR3 protein: CASSVDRGGNTIYF
J gene: TRBJ1-2; V gene: TRBV5-1; CDR3 protein: CASSLTGSYGYTF
J gene: TRBJ2-2; V gene: TRBV6-1; CDR3 protein: CASRGLAGHTGELFF
J gene: TRBJ2-7; V gene: TRBV30; CDR3 protein: CAWTRADFYEQYF
J gene: TRBJ2-2; V gene: TRBV7-7; CDR3 protein: CASSFSGTNTGELFF
J gene: TRBJ2-7; V gene: TRBV9; CDR3 protein: CASSVGQDSSYEQYF
J gene: TRBJ2-6; V gene: TRBV7-9; CDR3 protein: CLYGANVLTF
J gene: TRBJ1-1; V gene: TRBV10-3; CDR3 protein: CAIRGEGTEAFF
J gene: TRBJ2-1; V gene: TRBV6-1; CDR3 protein: CASSVRRDSLYNEQFF
J gene: TRBJ1-2; V gene: TRBV27; CDR3 protein: CASSLSLQGAHGYTF
J gene: TRBJ2-7; V gene: TRBV5-1; CDR3 protein: CASSLASGPAAYEQYF
J gene: TRBJ2-2; V gene: TRBV7-6; CDR3 protein: CASSSQGSATGELFF
J gene: TRBJ1-5; V gene: TRBV2; CDR3 protein: CASSSTGNQPQHF
J gene: TRBJ2-5; V gene: TRBV6-5; CDR3 protein: CASSRSTGTKMTQYF